This passage covers 14 T cell receptor beta chains from one sample sequenced in a study of regulatory T cells in long-lasting Graves disease. Time point here: persistent/refractory GD, antithyroid drugs over 5 years with positive TRAb. From PBMCs, RNA was extracted and then used to make the TCR library. Arm-PCR of CDR3 regions with iRepertoire HTBI primers generated TCR beta libraries. Each CDR3 protein is one row after TCRdb ran MiXCR on the multiplex PCR reads. Here the sample spans a few hundred thousand distinct CDR3 sequences, roughly 24% being singletons. The sequencing used peripheral blood mononuclear cells (PBMCs), collected when the disease was refractory, from a patient treated with antithyroid drugs. All receptors derive from a woman aged 40 to 55 with Graves disease.

This clonotype was observed a handful of times. The genes are TRBV19 and TRBJ2-7, with a weak D call TRBD1 (6 bases). This CDR3 contains 13 residues. Germline V lookup: CDR1 LNHDA, CDR2 SQIVND (reference sequence). Trimming shortened V by 9 bases and J by 1 base, and 13 bases separated the two germline ends. CDR3 in DNA: TGTGCCAGCCGGCAGGGGCAATCCTACGAGCAGTACTTC. Its protein product is CASRQGQSYEQYF.

This clonotype was recorded many times. The chain is built from TRBV2 and TRBJ1-1; D remains ambiguous. From germline, CDR1 is SNHLY and CDR2 FYNNEI. The V and J ends lost 3 bases and 5 bases respectively, with 13 bases between them. The CDR3 sequence is 14 residues long. The CDR3: CASSELDGRTEAFF. The CDR3 DNA reads as TGTGCCAGCAGTGAGCTGGATGGGCGGACTGAAGCTTTCTTT.

The J gene is TRBJ1-6, the V gene TRBV27; 7 nucleotides agree with TRBD1. Germline V gene lookup returns CDR1 MNHEY and CDR2 SMNVEV (reference sequence). The CDR3 contains 16 residues. J was trimmed by 10 bases and V by 6 bases; bases with no gene match: 15. The CDR3 sequence is CASSHTQQGRWSPLHF. The CDR3 coding sequence is TGTGCCAGCAGCCATACCCAACAGGGGAGGTGGTCACCCCTCCACTTT.

The CDR3 region is CASSVAASGRAGYEQYF. The DNA of the CDR3 is TGTGCCAGCTCGGTTGCGGCGAGCGGGAGGGCCGGGTACGAGCAGTACTTC. V and J are TRBV18 and TRBJ2-7, with TRBD2 matching over 10 bases. The germline V gene has CDR1 KGHSH and CDR2 LQKENI. CDR3 length: 17 amino acids. Germline trimming cut 6 bases from V and 4 bases from J; bases unmatched to any gene: 15.

This clonotype was observed at least ten times. This chain uses TRBV28 with TRBJ2-7; no reliable D call. Germline CDR1 and CDR2: MDHEN and SYDVKM. This CDR3 comprises 13 residues. Trimming stripped 2 bases from V and 4 bases from J, with 9 bases between. This CDR3 reads CASSLQVSYEQYF. DNA of the CDR3: TGTGCCAGCAGTTTACAGGTCAGTTACGAGCAGTACTTC.

This clonotype has at least ten counts. The V gene is TRBV12-3 or TRBV12-4, the J gene TRBJ1-6; unclear D gene. CDR3 length: 14 amino acids. V was pared by 2 bases and J by 10 bases, with 12 bases between. This CDR3 is CASSLRREGSPLHF. For the CDR3, the DNA is TGTGCCAGCAGTTTACGTCGGGAAGGGTCACCCCTCCACTTT.

This clonotype has more than one count but fewer than ten. The V call is TRBV5-1, the J call TRBJ1-3; D is unresolved. V was clipped by 0 bases and J by 7 bases, with 8 bases between them. CDR1 and CDR2 (germline): SGHRS, YFSETQ. The CDR3 totals 13 residues. The DNA of the CDR3 is TGCGCCAGCAGCTTGGCCGGGAGTAACACCATATATTTT. It is translated as CASSLAGSNTIYF.

The chain joins TRBV27 to TRBJ2-7, with 7 nucleotides matching TRBD1. The CDR3 length is 13 residues. Looked up from germline, CDR1 is MNHEY and CDR2 is SMNVEV (reference sequence). V lost 5 bases to trimming and J lost 5 bases; unmatched junction nucleotides: 6. The chain's CDR3 is CASSVTGRNEQYF. The DNA for the CDR3 is TGTGCCAGCAGTGTGACAGGGCGGAACGAGCAGTACTTC.

This clonotype was observed at least ten times. The chain uses TRBV28 and TRBJ2-2; D unclear. Germline V gives CDR1 MDHEN, CDR2 SYDVKM. The CDR3 extends over 12 amino acids. V gave up 5 bases and J gave up 4 bases, with 5 bases separating them. The CDR3 DNA is TGTGCCAGCAGTGGTCTCACCGGGGAGCTGTTTTTT. Translated: CASSGLTGELFF.

This clonotype was detected a few times. The chain carries TRBV7-2 and TRBJ2-7, with no clear D. Between the trimmed V and J ends, which lost 1 base and 2 bases, there was a span of 12 bases. The CDR3 totals 15 residues. From germline, CDR1 is SGHTA and CDR2 FQGNSA. This chain's CDR3 is CASSLGAQTPYEQYF. For the CDR3, the DNA is TGTGCCAGCAGCTTAGGGGCTCAGACCCCCTACGAGCAGTACTTC.

About this clonotype itself: This may be a read error, as it is one base from a much larger clone. The rearrangement joins TRBV7-9 to TRBJ2-2; the D is unclear. This CDR3 is built from 11 residues. CDR1 and CDR2 (germline): SEHNR, FQNEAQ (reference sequence). The V end was cut by 8 bases, the J end by 2 bases, with 3 bases between. DNA of the CDR3: TGTGCCAGCGCTAACACCGGGGAGCTGTTTTTT. This translates into CASANTGELFF.

This clonotype was seen ten or more times. The V gene is TRBV2, the J gene TRBJ2-1; the D call may be TRBD1 or TRBD2 (5 bases each). The ends were cut back, 5 bases at V and 9 bases at J, with 17 bases in the middle. The CDR3 contains 14 residues. Looked up from germline, CDR1 is SNHLY and CDR2 is FYNNEI. The CDR3 nucleotides are TGTGCCAGCAGTCAGGAGGCAGGGATGGGTGAGCAGTTCTTC. It encodes CASSQEAGMGEQFF.

A word on this clonotype: As the CDR3 is not closed by the conserved phenylalanine or tryptophan, this likely results from a read error. The DNA is left out, because the CDR3 cannot be placed on it with certainty; the CDR3 is given as TCRdb lists it. The chain has TRBV5-1 and TRBJ2-7. CDR1 is SGHRS, CDR2 YFSETQ, per germline. Including both end residues, the CDR3 is 13 amino acids long. CDR3 region: CASSLVPESDRLL.

This clonotype was found a few times. This rearrangement joins TRBV20-1 to TRBJ1-1; 9 bases agree with TRBD1. This CDR3 spans 15 amino acids. Trimming removed 6 bases from V and 4 bases from J; junction bases left unmatched: 12. Per the germline V gene, CDR1 is DFQATT and CDR2 is SNEGSKA (reference sequence). CDR3 coding DNA: TGCAGTGCACAGGGGGGGGACAGGGAGACCACTGAAGCTTTCTTT. Translation: CSAQGGDRETTEAFF.